The 28 T cell receptor beta chains presented below share a single source sample, sequenced in a study of blood T cell repertoires in COVID-19. Repertoires were generated with immunoSEQ multiplex PCR, while TCRdb's copy carries only in-frame clones and drops some. Counted here are hundreds of thousands of clones, about four fifths occurring once; the ten biggest clones make up 4.8%. The sequenced sample was PBMCs or T cells enriched from blood (not recorded which). Source of these receptors: a woman aged 45-65 years who had been exposed to COVID-19.

Only a few counts were recorded for this clone. The chain couples TRBV2 to TRBJ2-7; 7 bases align to TRBD1. Per germline, CDR1 SNHLY and CDR2 FYNNEI. CDR3 length equals 15 residues. V dropped 6 bases and J dropped 2; count of bases not matched to a gene: 10. The CDR3 sequence is CASSADRKGTYEQYF. The CDR3 DNA follows: TGTGCCAGCAGCGCGGACAGGAAAGGGACCTACGAGCAGTACTTC.

This clone was observed a handful of times. The J gene is TRBJ2-2, the V gene TRBV5-1; tentative D call: TRBD1 (5 bases). V was clipped by 5 bases and J by 4 bases, with 9 bases between them. Looked up from germline, CDR1 is SGHRS and CDR2 is YFSETQ. The CDR3 totals 13 residues. The CDR3 protein is CASSQTVTGELFF. Written as DNA, the CDR3 is TGCGCCAGCAGTCAGACAGTCACCGGGGAGCTGTTTTTT.

The CDR3 region is CASSRLVNQPQHF. The CDR3 DNA is TGTGCCAGCAGCCGACTAGTAAATCAGCCCCAGCATTTT. The chain carries TRBV6-6 and TRBJ1-5, with D uncertain. The CDR3 contains 13 residues. Trimming pared 6 bases from V and 4 bases from J, leaving 10 bases between. CDR1 and CDR2 (germline): MNHNY, SVGAGI (reference sequence).

The rearrangement links TRBV9 to TRBJ1-2; 7 positions match TRBD1. V trimming: 3 bases; J trimming: 6 bases; junction bases outside the gene matches: 2. This CDR3 is 12 amino acids long. Germline lookup yields CDR1 SGDLS and CDR2 YYNGEE. CDR3 bases: TGTGCCAGCAGCGGACAGGGCCATGGCTACACCTTC. It translates to CASSGQGHGYTF.

V usage is TRBV9 and J usage is TRBJ1-6, with 10 nucleotides matching TRBD1. The CDR3 contains 15 residues. Trimming cost V 3 bases and J 10 bases; bases outside gene matches: 7. Germline loops: CDR1 SGDLS, CDR2 YYNGEE. Here the CDR3 DNA reads TGTGCCAGCAGCGCAGGACAGGGGGGTCGGTCACCCCTCCACTTT. Amino acids: CASSAGQGGRSPLHF.

V and J are TRBV5-6 and TRBJ2-7, with 7 positions matching TRBD1. V shed 2 bases and J 1 base; nucleotides not matched to a gene: 9. Germline V lookup: CDR1 SGHDT, CDR2 YYEEEE. The CDR3 runs to 16 residues. The CDR3 DNA reads as TGTGCCAGCAGCTTCGCCAGGGGGAGTGTATCCTACGAGCAGTACTTC. It specifies CASSFARGSVSYEQYF.

Comment on this clone: The identical CDR3 is also encoded by other nucleotide sequences in the sample. CDR3 DNA sequence: TGTGCCAGCTCACCGGGACTTGGGGGGAACTATGGCTACACCTTC. Translated, it gives CASSPGLGGNYGYTF. The chain uses TRBV18 and TRBJ1-2, with D perhaps TRBD1 (5 bases). Germline lookup yields CDR1 KGHSH and CDR2 LQKENI. CDR3 length: 15 amino acids. V shed 3 bases and J shed 2 bases, with 13 bases lying between them.

The chain links TRBV6-4 to TRBJ1-4, with 11 bases that match TRBD1. Germline V CDR1 and CDR2: MRHNA, SNTAGT. The CDR3 totals 15 residues. Trimming at V came to 8 bases and at J to 2 bases, leaving 4 bases not matched to a gene. The CDR3 reads CASLRTGGTNEKLFF. The CDR3 DNA reads as TGTGCCAGCCTCAGGACAGGGGGCACTAATGAAAAACTGTTTTTT.

This chain uses TRBV10-3 with TRBJ2-3, with 10 nucleotides matching TRBD1. Looked up from germline, CDR1 is ENHRY and CDR2 is SYGVKD. This CDR3 has 18 residues. With V trimmed by 2 bases and J by 2 bases, 10 bases remained unmatched. In nucleotides, the CDR3 is TGTGCCATCAGTGAGGGGACGAGACAGGGGGCACTCACAGATACGCAGTATTTT. This codes for CAISEGTRQGALTDTQYF.

This chain connects TRBV9 to TRBJ1-1; 8 bases align to TRBD1. Unmatched junction bases numbered 6, after V lost 7 bases and J lost 4 bases. The CDR3 has 13 residues. The V gene's germline CDR1 is SGDLS and CDR2 YYNGEE. CDR3: CASGSQGGTEAFF. DNA of the CDR3: TGTGCCAGCGGCTCACAGGGGGGCACTGAAGCTTTCTTT.

This rearrangement joins TRBV2 to TRBJ2-5; D call uncertain. Trimming took 6 bases from V and 1 from J, leaving 12 bases between them. The germline gives CDR1 SNHLY, CDR2 FYNNEI. The CDR3 has 14 amino acids. The CDR3 nucleotides are TGTGCCAGCAGGGCTGAGGTGGGCCAAGAGACCCAGTACTTC. It yields the protein CASRAEVGQETQYF.

The rearrangement uses TRBV11-2 and TRBJ2-1; TRBD1 aligns across 7 bases. This CDR3 comprises 15 residues. The germline V gene encodes CDR1 SGHAT and CDR2 FQNNGV. The V gene end was trimmed by 5 bases and the J gene end by 8 bases; junction bases not matched to a gene: 12. The CDR3 loop is CASSRGTTTGDEQFF. As DNA, the CDR3 is TGTGCCAGCAGCCGGGGAACTACTACAGGGGATGAGCAGTTCTTC.

The chain recombines TRBV6-5 with TRBJ1-1; D perhaps matches TRBD1 (5 bases). Germline CDR1 reads MNHEY; CDR2 reads SVGAGI. The ends were cut back, 5 bases at V and 4 bases at J, with 14 bases in the middle. The CDR3 covers 14 residues. CDR3 in DNA: TGTGCCAGCAGTCAGGATTTCGGGGGCACTGAAGCTTTCTTT. Translated, it gives CASSQDFGGTEAFF.

The gene calls are TRBV10-1 and TRBJ2-1; 11 bases match TRBD2. The CDR3 totals 16 residues. V lost 3 bases, J lost 2 bases, and 3 bases stayed unmatched. Germline CDR1 reads WNHNN; CDR2 reads SYGVQD (reference sequence). CDR3 sequence (DNA): TGCGCCAGCAGTGACCTAGCGGGGGGACCCTACAATGAGCAGTTCTTC. Its protein is CASSDLAGGPYNEQFF.

The gene calls are TRBV4-3 and TRBJ1-2; TRBD1 matches 7 bases. With 2 bases clipped from V and 5 bases from J, the junction kept 8 bases outside the gene matches. The CDR3 runs to 15 residues. CDR1 and CDR2 (germline): LGHNA, YSLEER. CDR3 sequence: CASSQRPGQSYGYTF. The DNA of the CDR3 is TGCGCCAGCAGCCAACGACCGGGACAGAGTTATGGCTACACCTTC.

This chain uses TRBV19 with TRBJ1-6, with no clear D. CDR3 size: 17 residues. From germline, CDR1 is LNHDA and CDR2 SQIVND (reference sequence). V was shortened by 0 bases and J by 0 bases, with 9 bases between the two germline ends. In nucleotides, the CDR3 is TGTGCCAGTAGTATAGATCTAGGAAGCTCCTATAATTCACCCCTCCACTTT. Amino acids: CASSIDLGSSYNSPLHF.

This chain uses TRBV6-5 with TRBJ2-7; 8 bases line up with TRBD1. J was trimmed by 2 bases and V by 7 bases; bases with no gene match: 7. This CDR3 comprises 14 residues. From germline, CDR1 is MNHEY and CDR2 SVGAGI. The CDR3 bases are TGTGCCAGCACAGGAAGGACAGGGCCCTACGAGCAGTACTTC. This gives the protein CASTGRTGPYEQYF.

The rearrangement uses TRBV7-8 and TRBJ2-3; D is perhaps TRBD2 (6 bases). Germline CDR1 SGHVS, CDR2 FQNEAQ. This CDR3 has 15 residues. With 5 bases removed from V and 0 bases from J, the gap between germline ends came to 12 bases. The CDR3 coding sequence is TGTGCCAGCAGCCCTACGCGGGGTAGCACAGATACGCAGTATTTT. It encodes CASSPTRGSTDTQYF.

The V and J genes are TRBV19 and TRBJ2-7; 7 bases are shared with TRBD1. The CDR3 is 16 amino acids. With 6 bases clipped from V and 4 bases from J, the junction kept 15 bases outside the gene matches. The germline V gene encodes CDR1 LNHDA and CDR2 SQIVND (reference sequence). The CDR3 coding sequence is TGTGCCAGTAGAAGGGCCAACTCAGGGGGAACGTACGAGCAGTACTTC. Amino acid sequence: CASRRANSGGTYEQYF.

The chain uses TRBV15 and TRBJ1-1; D uncertain. CDR1 is LNHNV, CDR2 YYDKDF, per germline (reference sequence). CDR3 length: 14 residues. V gave up 0 bases and J gave up 1 base, with 6 bases separating them. This CDR3 reads CATSRDRGNTEAFF. The CDR3 DNA reads TGTGCCACCAGCAGAGATCGGGGGAACACTGAAGCTTTCTTT. The variable domain in full, completed from reference TRBV15 and TRBJ1-1, reads DAMVIQNPRYQVTQFGKPVTLSCSQTLNHNVMYWYQQKSSQAPKLLFHYYDKDFNNEADTPDNFQSRRPNTSFCFLDIRSPGLGDTAMYLCATSRDRGNTEAFFGQGTRLTVV.

The V and J genes are TRBV21-1 and TRBJ1-1. TRBV21-1 is a documented pseudogene. The CDR3 runs 15 residues. Written as DNA, the CDR3 is TGTGCCAGCAGCAAAGCGAGGACCCGGGGCACTGAAGCTTTCTTT. Residues: CASSKARTRGTEAFF.

The chain has TRBV5-1 and TRBJ1-2; possible D gene TRBD1, 6 bases. CDR1 is SGHRS and CDR2 is YFSETQ in the germline V gene. The CDR3 is 15 residues long. The germline V and J ends were trimmed by 3 bases and 8 bases, with 20 bases remaining between them. Written as DNA, the CDR3 is TGCGCCAGCAGCTGGTCGTCCTTAGGGGGACGCGGCTACACCTTC. This encodes CASSWSSLGGRGYTF.

This sequence joins TRBV5-4 and TRBJ2-1; 8 bases fit TRBD2. V gave up 4 bases and J gave up 4 bases; unmatched junction bases: 10. The CDR3 runs to 16 residues. From germline, CDR1 is SGHNT and CDR2 YYREEE (reference sequence). CDR3 coding DNA: TGTGCCAGCAGCCCGATGGGAGCGGGGGATTACAATGAGCAGTTCTTC. This codes for CASSPMGAGDYNEQFF.

The rearrangement links TRBV5-4 to TRBJ2-5, with a weak D call TRBD2 (7 bases). This CDR3 is 15 amino acids long. Between the trimmed V and J ends, which lost 4 bases and 5 bases, there was a span of 18 bases. The germline V gene has CDR1 SGHNT and CDR2 YYREEE (reference sequence). CDR3 DNA: TGTGCCAGCAGCCGGACGGGGGGCCTAGGGGAGACCCAGTACTTC. Translation: CASSRTGGLGETQYF.

CDR3 amino acids: CASSEGGVQPQHF. Here the CDR3 DNA reads TGTGCCAGCAGTGAAGGGGGGGTTCAGCCCCAGCATTTT. The chain links TRBV2 to TRBJ1-5, with a tentative D call TRBD1 (5 bases). Germline lookup yields CDR1 SNHLY and CDR2 FYNNEI. Trimming took off 1 base at V and 6 bases at J, with 7 bases between the two ends. The CDR3 has 13 residues.

This clone is a singleton in its sample. This chain links TRBV18 with TRBJ1-2; 9 bases align to TRBD1. The CDR3 covers 14 residues. Germline V gives CDR1 KGHSH, CDR2 LQKENI. With 4 bases clipped from V and 7 bases from J, the junction kept 7 bases outside the gene matches. CDR3 sequence (DNA): TGTGCCAGCTCACTGGGACAGGGAGTGCGTGGCTACACCTTC. As protein: CASSLGQGVRGYTF.

The V and J genes are TRBV12-3 or TRBV12-4 and TRBJ1-1, with a tentative D call TRBD1 (5 bases). The CDR3 runs to 13 residues. Trimming removed 7 bases from V and 1 base from J, with 10 bases in between. The CDR3 coding sequence is TGTGCCAGCAATACCCAGGGGAACACTGAAGCTTTCTTT. Amino acid sequence: CASNTQGNTEAFF.

The chain uses TRBV21-1 and TRBJ2-3; whether TRBD2, the table's D call, matches the DNA was not checked. TRBV21-1 is reported as a pseudogene. The CDR3 has 16 amino acids. CDR3: CASSKEGTGGTDTQYF. CDR3 bases: TGTGCCAGCAGCAAAGAAGGGACGGGGGGGACAGATACGCAGTATTTT.